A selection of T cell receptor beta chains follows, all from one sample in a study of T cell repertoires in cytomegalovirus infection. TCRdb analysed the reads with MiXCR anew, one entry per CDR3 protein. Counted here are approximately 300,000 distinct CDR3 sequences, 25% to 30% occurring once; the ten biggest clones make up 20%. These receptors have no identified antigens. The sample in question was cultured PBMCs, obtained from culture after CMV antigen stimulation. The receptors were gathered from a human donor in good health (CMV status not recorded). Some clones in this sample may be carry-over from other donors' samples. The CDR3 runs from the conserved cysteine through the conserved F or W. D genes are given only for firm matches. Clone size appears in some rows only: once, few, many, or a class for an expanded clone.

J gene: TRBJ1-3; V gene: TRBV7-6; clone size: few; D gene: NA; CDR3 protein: CASSSQGTGNTIYF; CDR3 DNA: TGTGCCAGCAGCTCGCAGGGAACTGGAAACACCATATATTTT
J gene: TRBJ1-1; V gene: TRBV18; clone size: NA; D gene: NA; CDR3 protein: CASSPRQGRMNTEAFF; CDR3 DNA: TGTGCCAGCTCACCAAGGCAGGGCCGCATGAACACTGAAGCTTTCTTT
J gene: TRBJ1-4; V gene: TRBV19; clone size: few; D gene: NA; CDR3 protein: CASRDATNEKLFF; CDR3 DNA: TGTGCCAGTAGGGATGCAACTAATGAAAAACTGTTTTTT
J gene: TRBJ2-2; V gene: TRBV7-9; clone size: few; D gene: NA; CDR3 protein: CASSTPGLETGELFF; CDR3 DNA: TGTGCCAGCAGCACCCCGGGACTCGAAACCGGGGAGCTGTTTTTT
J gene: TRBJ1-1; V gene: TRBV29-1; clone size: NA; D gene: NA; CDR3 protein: CSVGGLNTEAFF; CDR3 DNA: TGCAGCGTTGGGGGGTTAAACACTGAAGCTTTCTTT
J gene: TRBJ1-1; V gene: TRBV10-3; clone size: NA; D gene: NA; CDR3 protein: CAISEFGGLNTEAFF; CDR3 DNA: TGTGCCATCAGTGAGTTCGGGGGATTGAACACTGAAGCTTTCTTT
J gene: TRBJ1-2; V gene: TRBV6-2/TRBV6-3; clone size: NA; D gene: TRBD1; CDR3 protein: CASRVGQGAHPWYGYTF; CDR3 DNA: TGTGCCAGCAGAGTAGGACAGGGGGCACATCCATGGTATGGCTACACCTTC
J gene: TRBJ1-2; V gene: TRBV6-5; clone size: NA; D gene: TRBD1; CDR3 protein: CASSLGQDFPYGYTF; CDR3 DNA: TGTGCCAGCAGCCTTGGACAGGACTTTCCTTATGGCTACACCTTC
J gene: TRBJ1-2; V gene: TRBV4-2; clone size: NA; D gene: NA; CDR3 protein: CASSPGSGRSYTF; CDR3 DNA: TGTGCCAGCAGCCCCGGGTCAGGGAGGAGCTACACCTTC
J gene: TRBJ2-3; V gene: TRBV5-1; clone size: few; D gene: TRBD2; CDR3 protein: CASSRTSGGAFTDTQYF; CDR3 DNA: TGCGCCAGCAGCCGGACTAGCGGGGGGGCTTTCACAGATACGCAGTATTTT
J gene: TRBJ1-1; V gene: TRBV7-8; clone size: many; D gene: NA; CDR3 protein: CASSTIGGPNTEAFF; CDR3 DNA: TGTGCCAGCAGCACAATCGGGGGACCGAACACTGAAGCTTTCTTT
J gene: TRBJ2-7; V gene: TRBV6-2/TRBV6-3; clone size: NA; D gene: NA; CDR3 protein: CASSYSVPTYEQYF; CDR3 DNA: TGTGCCAGCAGTTACTCGGTCCCGACCTACGAGCAGTACTTC
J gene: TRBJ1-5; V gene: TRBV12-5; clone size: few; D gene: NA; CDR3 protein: CASGLVPGTPNQPQHF; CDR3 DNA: TGTGCTAGTGGTTTGGTACCCGGGACGCCGAATCAGCCCCAGCATTTT
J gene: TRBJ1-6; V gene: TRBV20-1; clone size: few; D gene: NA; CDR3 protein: CSARIQGSVNSPLHF; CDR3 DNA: TGCAGTGCTAGAATTCAGGGGTCGGTTAATTCACCCCTCCACTTT
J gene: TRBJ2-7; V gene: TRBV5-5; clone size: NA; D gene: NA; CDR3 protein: CASSLIGTREQYF; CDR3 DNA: TGTGCCAGCAGCTTGATAGGGACAAGGGAGCAGTACTTC
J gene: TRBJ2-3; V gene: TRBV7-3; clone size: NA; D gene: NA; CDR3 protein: CASSPGGSGVDTQYF; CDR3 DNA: TGTGCCAGCAGCCCCGGTGGCTCAGGGGTAGATACGCAGTATTTT
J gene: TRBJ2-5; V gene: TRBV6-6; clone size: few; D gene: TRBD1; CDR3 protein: CASSYSGQGGRETQYF; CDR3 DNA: TGTGCCAGCAGTTACTCAGGACAGGGAGGAAGGGAGACCCAGTACTTC